These T cell receptor beta chains were read from a single sample in a study of neoadjuvant nivolumab and ipilimumab in lung cancer. Produced via immunoSEQ multiplex PCR; TCRdb's table is partial and in-frame only. This table holds about 1,400 clones, roughly three quarters found once. This specimen consisted of tumor tissue, obtained before neoadjuvant nivolumab, alone or with ipilimumab. The receptors stem from an adult with non-small cell lung cancer. Both conserved end residues are part of each CDR3. A D gene is named only where the DNA matches it firmly. Some rows have no size entry. The others give once, few or many, or a class for an expanded clone.

J | D | V | size | CDR3 | DNA
TRBJ2-1 | NA | TRBV7-2 | few | CASSWLKGNNEQFF | TGTGCCAGCAGCTGGTTAAAAGGGAACAATGAGCAGTTCTTC
TRBJ1-1 | NA | TRBV10-2 | NA | CASRGVMNTEAFF | TGCGCCAGCAGGGGGGTAATGAACACTGAAGCTTTCTTT
TRBJ2-1 | NA | TRBV7-9 | NA | CASSPPGTALGNEQFF | TGTGCCAGCAGCCCTCCGGGGACGGCCCTCGGAAATGAGCAGTTCTTC
TRBJ2-1 | TRBD2 | TRBV4-2 | NA | CASSQIKTSGRYNEQFF | TGTGCCAGCAGCCAAATAAAGACTAGCGGGAGGTACAATGAGCAGTTCTTC
TRBJ2-7 | TRBD2 | TRBV7-9 | NA | CASSLGNPSGRARYEQYF | TGTGCCAGCAGCTTAGGGAACCCTAGCGGGAGGGCCCGCTACGAGCAGTACTTC
TRBJ1-5 | NA | TRBV18 | NA | CASSPGTYQPQHF | TGTGCCAGCTCACCCGGGACCTATCAGCCCCAGCATTTT
TRBJ2-7 | NA | TRBV11-3 | NA | CASSLDRDHEQYF | TGTGCCAGCAGCTTAGACAGGGACCACGAGCAGTACTTC
TRBJ2-2 | TRBD2 | TRBV7-7 | NA | CASSFGTSGRSGELFF | TGTGCCAGCAGCTTCGGGACTAGCGGGAGAAGTGGGGAGCTGTTTTTT
TRBJ2-5 | TRBD1 | TRBV18 | NA | CASSPGTGSQETQYF | TGTGCCAGCTCACCAGGGACAGGGAGCCAAGAGACCCAGTACTTC
TRBJ2-2 | TRBD2 | TRBV9 | NA | CASSLGLAGTPGELFF | TGTGCCAGCAGCCTTGGACTAGCGGGAACCCCCGGGGAGCTGTTTTTT
TRBJ2-3 | NA | TRBV14 | NA | CASSQPGPSTDTQYF | TGTGCCAGCAGCCAGCCGGGACCAAGCACAGATACGCAGTATTTT
TRBJ2-1 | TRBD2 | TRBV19 | NA | CASSIPRDSSSGSRYNEQFF | TGTGCCAGTAGTATACCCCGGGACAGCTCTAGCGGGAGTAGGTACAATGAGCAGTTCTTC
TRBJ2-2 | NA | TRBV7-3 | NA | CASSLNLYTGELFF | TGTGCCAGCAGCTTAAACTTGTACACCGGGGAGCTGTTTTTT
TRBJ1-2 | TRBD1 | TRBV5-1 | few | CASSPGGTANYGYTF | TGCGCCAGCAGCCCCGGGGGGACAGCTAACTATGGCTACACCTTC
TRBJ1-2 | TRBD1 | TRBV5-4 | NA | CASSLGDRDYGYTF | TGTGCCAGCAGCTTGGGGGACAGGGACTATGGCTACACCTTC
TRBJ1-1 | NA | TRBV28 | NA | CASSFHRGGNTEAFF | TGTGCCAGCAGTTTCCACCGAGGCGGAAACACTGAAGCTTTCTTT
TRBJ2-3 | NA | TRBV30 | NA | CAWSWAERKDTQYF | TGTGCCTGGAGTTGGGCCGAGCGGAAGGATACGCAGTATTTT
TRBJ2-1 | NA | TRBV9 | NA | CASSPWGFSYNEQFF | TGTGCCAGCAGCCCCTGGGGGTTCTCCTACAATGAGCAGTTCTTC
TRBJ2-1 | TRBD2 | TRBV29-1 | NA | CSVGVGLAELYNEQFF | TGCAGCGTGGGCGTAGGACTAGCGGAGCTCTACAATGAGCAGTTCTTC
TRBJ1-1 | NA | TRBV6-6 | once | CASTPGGTNTEAFF | TGTGCCAGCACCCCGGGGGGGACAAACACTGAAGCTTTCTTT
TRBJ2-5 | TRBD2 | TRBV5-1 | few | CASSLSAGGANRETQYF | TGCGCCAGCAGCTTGTCGGCGGGAGGGGCTAACAGGGAGACCCAGTACTTC
TRBJ2-7 | TRBD1 | TRBV28 | NA | CASSLGTGTYEQYF | TGTGCCAGCAGTTTAGGGACAGGTACCTACGAGCAGTACTTC
TRBJ2-3 | TRBD2 | TRBV5-1 | NA | CASSFLASGGEADTQYF | TGCGCCAGCAGCTTTCTCGCTAGCGGGGGGGAAGCAGATACGCAGTATTTT
TRBJ2-5 | NA | TRBV10-3 | few | CAISGGDKPTKRSQYF | TGTGCCATCAGTGGTGGGGACAAGCCTACCAAGAGGTCCCAGTACTTC
TRBJ1-1 | NA | TRBV12-5 | NA | CASGFRENTEAFF | TGTGCTAGTGGTTTCAGGGAGAACACTGAAGCTTTCTTT
TRBJ1-1 | NA | TRBV9 | NA | CASSVGAKNTEAFF | TGTGCCAGCAGCGTAGGGGCGAAAAACACTGAAGCTTTCTTT
TRBJ2-3 | NA | TRBV29-1 | NA | CSVRLGTDTQYF | TGCAGCGTCCGGCTCGGCACAGATACGCAGTATTTT
TRBJ1-2 | NA | TRBV9 | NA | CASSVGDVGYGYTF | TGTGCCAGCAGCGTTGGGGACGTAGGCTATGGCTACACCTTC
TRBJ2-3 | NA | TRBV11-1 | few | CASSHTDTQYF | TGTGCCAGCAGCCACACAGATACGCAGTATTTT
TRBJ1-2 | NA | TRBV27 | NA | CASSPRGTTTYGYTF | TGTGCCAGCAGTCCAAGGGGGACAACCACCTATGGCTACACCTTC
TRBJ1-4 | TRBD1 | TRBV7-9 | once | CASSSTGTANEKLFF | TGTGCCAGCAGTTCCACCGGGACAGCTAATGAAAAACTGTTTTTT
TRBJ2-1 | TRBD2 | TRBV6-6 | NA | CASELSGGNNEQFF | TGTGCCAGCGAGCTTAGCGGGGGCAACAATGAGCAGTTCTTC
TRBJ2-7 | NA | TRBV5-1 | few | CASSLAVTEQYF | TGCGCCAGCAGCTTGGCCGTTACCGAGCAGTACTTC
TRBJ2-6 | NA | TRBV1 | NA | CTSSFWQSRANVLTF | TGCACCAGCAGTTTCTGGCAAAGTCGGGCCAACGTCCTGACTTTC
TRBJ1-2 | NA | TRBV30 | few | CAWSLREGYGYTF | TGTGCCTGGAGTCTCAGGGAGGGCTATGGCTACACCTTC
TRBJ1-1 | NA | TRBV11-1 | NA | CASSLGLGRSDTEAFF | TGTGCCAGCAGCTTAGGCCTGGGGCGTAGCGACACTGAAGCTTTCTTT
TRBJ2-1 | TRBD2 | TRBV27 | NA | CASRSLAGGLNEQFF | TGTGCCAGCAGATCACTAGCGGGAGGTTTAAATGAGCAGTTCTTC
TRBJ2-7 | NA | TRBV11-2 | NA | CASTLARDYEQYF | TGTGCCAGCACCCTGGCTAGGGACTACGAGCAGTACTTC
TRBJ1-4 | NA | TRBV9 | NA | CASSVDGIFNEKLFF | TGTGCCAGCAGCGTAGACGGAATATTTAATGAAAAACTGTTTTTT
TRBJ2-7 | NA | TRBV2 | NA | CASRRDGTYEQYF | TGTGCCAGCAGACGGGACGGAACCTACGAGCAGTACTTC
TRBJ1-4 | NA | TRBV28 | NA | CASSLQGLPGKLFF | TGTGCCAGCAGTTTACAGGGGTTGCCCGGAAAACTGTTTTTT
TRBJ2-7 | NA | TRBV28 | NA | CASSPFGPKYEQYF | TGTGCCAGCAGTCCATTTGGGCCAAAATACGAGCAGTACTTC
TRBJ1-1 | NA | TRBV19 | NA | CASSDRDWAFF | TGTGCCAGTAGTGACCGGGACTGGGCTTTCTTT
TRBJ2-2 | NA | TRBV6-5 | NA | CASRGNRATGELFF | TGTGCCAGCAGGGGGAACAGGGCCACCGGGGAGCTGTTTTTT
TRBJ1-3 | TRBD1 | TRBV7-9 | NA | CASSLGPWGQRASGNTIYF | TGTGCCAGCAGCTTAGGCCCCTGGGGACAGCGGGCATCTGGAAACACCATATATTTT
TRBJ1-4 | NA | TRBV28 | NA | CASSLGWGNKEKLFF | TGTGCCAGCAGCCTCGGGTGGGGGAATAAGGAAAAACTGTTTTTT
TRBJ1-2 | TRBD1 | TRBV5-1 | few | CASNTIGDRGSGYTF | TGCGCCAGCAACACCATTGGGGACAGGGGATCTGGCTACACCTTC
TRBJ1-2 | TRBD1 | TRBV6-1 | NA | CASSDSVTGAYGYTF | TGTGCCAGCAGTGATAGTGTGACAGGGGCTTATGGCTACACCTTC
TRBJ2-5 | TRBD2 | TRBV7-9 | NA | CASSFPGLAGQRETQYF | TGTGCCAGCAGCTTTCCGGGACTAGCGGGTCAGAGGGAGACCCAGTACTTC
TRBJ1-1 | NA | TRBV5-4 | few | CASSPLQARTEAFF | TGTGCCAGCAGCCCATTACAGGCGCGCACTGAAGCTTTCTTT
TRBJ2-7 | NA | TRBV10-2 | NA | CASCDGGFSYEQYF | TGCGCCAGCTGCGATGGGGGGTTCTCCTACGAGCAGTACTTC